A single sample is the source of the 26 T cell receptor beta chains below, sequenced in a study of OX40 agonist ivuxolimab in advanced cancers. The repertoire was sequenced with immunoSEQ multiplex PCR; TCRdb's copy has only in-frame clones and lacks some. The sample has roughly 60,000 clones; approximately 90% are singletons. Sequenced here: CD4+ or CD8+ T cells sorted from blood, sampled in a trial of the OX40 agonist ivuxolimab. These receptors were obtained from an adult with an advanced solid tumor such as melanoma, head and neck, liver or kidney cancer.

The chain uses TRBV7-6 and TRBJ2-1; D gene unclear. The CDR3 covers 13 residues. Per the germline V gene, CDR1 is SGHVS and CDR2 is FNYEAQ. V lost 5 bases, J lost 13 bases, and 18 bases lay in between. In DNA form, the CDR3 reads TGTGCCAGCAGCCTGGACCCAGGATTGAGTCAGTTCTTC. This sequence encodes CASSLDPGLSQFF.

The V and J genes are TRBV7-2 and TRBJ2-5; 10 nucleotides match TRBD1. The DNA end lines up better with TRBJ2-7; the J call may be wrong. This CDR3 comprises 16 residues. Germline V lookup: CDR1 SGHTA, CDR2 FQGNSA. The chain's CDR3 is CASSSRGQGLTYEQYF. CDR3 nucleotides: TGTGCCAGCAGCTCCCGGGGACAGGGGCTTACCTACGAGCAGTACTTC.

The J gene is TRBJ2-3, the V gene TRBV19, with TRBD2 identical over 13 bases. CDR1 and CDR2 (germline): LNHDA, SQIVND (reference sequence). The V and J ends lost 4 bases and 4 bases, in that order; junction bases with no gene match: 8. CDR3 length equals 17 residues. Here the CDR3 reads CASSTSGLAGDADTQYF. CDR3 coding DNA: TGTGCCAGTAGTACCTCAGGACTAGCGGGAGACGCAGATACGCAGTATTTT.

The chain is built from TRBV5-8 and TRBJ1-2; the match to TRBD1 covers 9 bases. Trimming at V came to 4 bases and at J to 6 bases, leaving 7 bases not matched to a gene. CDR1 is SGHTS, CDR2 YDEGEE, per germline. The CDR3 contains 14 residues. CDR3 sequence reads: CASSVRTGDNGYTF. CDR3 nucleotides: TGTGCCAGCAGCGTCCGGACAGGGGATAATGGCTACACCTTC.

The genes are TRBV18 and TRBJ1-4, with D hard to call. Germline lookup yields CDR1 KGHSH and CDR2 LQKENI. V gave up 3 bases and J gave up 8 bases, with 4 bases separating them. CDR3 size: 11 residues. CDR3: CASSPGEKLFF. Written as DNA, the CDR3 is TGTGCCAGCTCACCGGGAGAAAAACTGTTTTTT.

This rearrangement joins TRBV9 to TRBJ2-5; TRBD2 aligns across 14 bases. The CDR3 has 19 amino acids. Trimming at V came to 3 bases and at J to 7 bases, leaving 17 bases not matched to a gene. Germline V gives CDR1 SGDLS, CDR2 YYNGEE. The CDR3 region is CASSALPGTSGGTGVTQYF. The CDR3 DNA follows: TGTGCCAGCAGCGCGCTACCCGGGACTAGCGGGGGTACGGGGGTGACCCAGTACTTC.

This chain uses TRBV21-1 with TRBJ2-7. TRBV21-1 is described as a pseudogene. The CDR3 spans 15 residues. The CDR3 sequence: CASSVRDGRLYEQYF. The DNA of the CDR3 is TGTGCCAGCAGCGTCCGGGACGGGCGCCTCTACGAGCAGTACTTC.

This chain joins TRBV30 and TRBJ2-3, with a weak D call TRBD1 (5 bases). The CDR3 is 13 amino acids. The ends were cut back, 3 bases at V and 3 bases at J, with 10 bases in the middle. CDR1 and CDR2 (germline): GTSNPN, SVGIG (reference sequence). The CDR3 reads CAWSRDLTDTQYF. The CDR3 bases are TGTGCCTGGAGCAGGGATTTGACAGATACGCAGTATTTT.

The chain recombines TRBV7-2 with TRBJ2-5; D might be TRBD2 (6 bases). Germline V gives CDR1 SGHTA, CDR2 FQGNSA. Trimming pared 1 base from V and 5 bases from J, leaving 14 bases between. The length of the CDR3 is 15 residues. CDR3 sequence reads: CASSLGSTRLETQYF. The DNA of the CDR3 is TGTGCCAGCAGCTTAGGCTCGACTAGACTCGAGACCCAGTACTTC.

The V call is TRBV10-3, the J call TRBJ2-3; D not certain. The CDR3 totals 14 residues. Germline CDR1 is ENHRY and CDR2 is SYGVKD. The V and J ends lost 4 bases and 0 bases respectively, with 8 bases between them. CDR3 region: CAISGGKSTDTQYF. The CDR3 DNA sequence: TGTGCCATCAGTGGGGGAAAGAGCACAGATACGCAGTATTTT.

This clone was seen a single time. The CDR3 sequence is CASSPPRTGDGYTF. The DNA of the CDR3 is TGCGCCAGCAGCCCCCCAAGGACAGGGGATGGCTACACCTTC. The gene calls are TRBV5-1 and TRBJ1-2, with TRBD1 matching over 9 bases. Germline V gene sequence: CDR1 SGHRS, CDR2 YFSETQ. The V and J ends lost 4 bases and 6 bases, in that order; junction bases with no gene match: 7. The CDR3 has 14 residues.

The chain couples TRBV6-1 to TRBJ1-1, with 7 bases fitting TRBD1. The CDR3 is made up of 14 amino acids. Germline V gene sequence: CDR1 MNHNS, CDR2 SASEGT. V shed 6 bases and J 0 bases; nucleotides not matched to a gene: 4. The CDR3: CASSSGTVNTEAFF. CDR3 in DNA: TGTGCCAGCAGCTCCGGGACAGTGAACACTGAAGCTTTCTTT.

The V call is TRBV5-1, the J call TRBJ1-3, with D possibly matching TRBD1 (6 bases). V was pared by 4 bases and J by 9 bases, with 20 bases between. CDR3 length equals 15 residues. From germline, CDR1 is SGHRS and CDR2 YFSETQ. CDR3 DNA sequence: TGCGCCAGCAGCAGATTACAACAGGGTGCGACCACCATATATTTT. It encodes CASSRLQQGATTIYF.

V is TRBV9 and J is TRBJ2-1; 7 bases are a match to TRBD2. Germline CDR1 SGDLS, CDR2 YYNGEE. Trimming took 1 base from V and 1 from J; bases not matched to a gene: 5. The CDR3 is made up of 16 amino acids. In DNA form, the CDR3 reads TGTGCCAGCAGCGTAATGGGCGGGGGTTCCTACAATGAGCAGTTCTTC. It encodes CASSVMGGGSYNEQFF.

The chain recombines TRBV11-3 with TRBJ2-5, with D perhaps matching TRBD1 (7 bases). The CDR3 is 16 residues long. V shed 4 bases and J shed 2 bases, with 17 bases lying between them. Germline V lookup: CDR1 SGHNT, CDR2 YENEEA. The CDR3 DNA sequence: TGTGCCAGCAGCTACTCCCGGGGGACAGATCAAGAGACCCAGTACTTC. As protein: CASSYSRGTDQETQYF.

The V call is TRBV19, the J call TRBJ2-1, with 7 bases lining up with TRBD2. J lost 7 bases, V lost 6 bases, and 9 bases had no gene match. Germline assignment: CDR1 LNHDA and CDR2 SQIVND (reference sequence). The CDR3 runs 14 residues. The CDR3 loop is CASRALADGNEQFF. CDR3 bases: TGTGCCAGTAGAGCTCTAGCGGACGGGAATGAGCAGTTCTTC.

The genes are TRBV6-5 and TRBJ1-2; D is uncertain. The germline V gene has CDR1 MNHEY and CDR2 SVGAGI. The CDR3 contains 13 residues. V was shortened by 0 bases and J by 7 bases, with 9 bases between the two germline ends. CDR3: CASSYSSSVGYTF. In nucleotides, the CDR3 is TGTGCCAGCAGTTACTCGAGCAGCGTTGGCTACACCTTC.

The CDR3 sequence: CASSLGLGGGTDTQYF. The CDR3 region has the DNA TGCGCCAGCAGCCTAGGATTAGGAGGGGGGACAGATACGCAGTATTTT. The chain is built from TRBV4-1 and TRBJ2-3; D could derive from TRBD1 or TRBD2 (6 bases each). V lost 4 bases and J 3 bases, leaving 17 bases between the germline ends. The CDR3 is 16 amino acids. Germline V lookup: CDR1 MGHRA, CDR2 YSYEKL.

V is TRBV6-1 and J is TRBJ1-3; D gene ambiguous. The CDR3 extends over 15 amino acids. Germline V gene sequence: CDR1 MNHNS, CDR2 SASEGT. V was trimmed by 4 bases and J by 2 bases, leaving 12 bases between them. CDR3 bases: TGTGCCAGCAGTGGACATAGACCCCCTGGAAACACCATATATTTT. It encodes CASSGHRPPGNTIYF.

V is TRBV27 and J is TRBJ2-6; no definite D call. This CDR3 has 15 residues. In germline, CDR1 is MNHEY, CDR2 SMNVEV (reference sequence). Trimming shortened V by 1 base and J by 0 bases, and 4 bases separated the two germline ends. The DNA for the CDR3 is TGTGCCAGCAGTTTATTAGCCTCTGGGGCCAACGTCCTGACTTTC. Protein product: CASSLLASGANVLTF.

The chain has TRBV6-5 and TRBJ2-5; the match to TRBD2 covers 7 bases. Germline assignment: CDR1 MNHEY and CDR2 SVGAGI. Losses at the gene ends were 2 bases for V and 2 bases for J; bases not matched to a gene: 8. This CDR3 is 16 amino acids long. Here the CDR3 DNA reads TGTGCCAGCAGTTACACACACACGGGGGGTCAAGAGACCCAGTACTTC. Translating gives CASSYTHTGGQETQYF.

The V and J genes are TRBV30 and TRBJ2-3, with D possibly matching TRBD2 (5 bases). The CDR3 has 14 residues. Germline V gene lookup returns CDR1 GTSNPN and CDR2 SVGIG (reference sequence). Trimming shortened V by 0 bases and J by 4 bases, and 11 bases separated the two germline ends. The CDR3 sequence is CAWSVLGVADTQYF. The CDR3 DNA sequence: TGTGCCTGGAGTGTACTAGGAGTTGCAGATACGCAGTATTTT. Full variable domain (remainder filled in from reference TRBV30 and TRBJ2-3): SQTIHQWPATLVQPVGSPLSLECTVEGTSNPNLYWYRQAAGRGLQLLFYSVGIGQISSEVPQNLSASRPQDRQFILSSKKLLLSDSGFYLCAWSVLGVADTQYFGPGTRLTVL.

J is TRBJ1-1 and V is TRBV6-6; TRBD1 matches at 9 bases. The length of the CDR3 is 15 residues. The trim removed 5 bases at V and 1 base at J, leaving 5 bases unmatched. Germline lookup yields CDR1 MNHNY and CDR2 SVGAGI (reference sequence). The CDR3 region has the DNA TGTGCCAGCAGTCATACAGGGGGCGGGAACACTGAAGCTTTCTTT. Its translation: CASSHTGGGNTEAFF.

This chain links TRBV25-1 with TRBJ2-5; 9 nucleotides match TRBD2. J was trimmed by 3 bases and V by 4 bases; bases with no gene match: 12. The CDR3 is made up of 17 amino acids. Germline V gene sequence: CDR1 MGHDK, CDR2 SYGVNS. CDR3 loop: CASSAYAVGLAKETQYF. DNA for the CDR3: TGTGCCAGCAGTGCATACGCGGTAGGACTAGCGAAAGAGACCCAGTACTTC.

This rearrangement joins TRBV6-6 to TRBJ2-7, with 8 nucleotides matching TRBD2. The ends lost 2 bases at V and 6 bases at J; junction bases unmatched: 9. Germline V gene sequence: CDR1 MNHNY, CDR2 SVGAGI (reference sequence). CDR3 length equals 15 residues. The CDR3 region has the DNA TGTGCCAGCAGTTACGTCTGGCGGGGGGTAACCGAGCAGTACTTC. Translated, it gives CASSYVWRGVTEQYF.

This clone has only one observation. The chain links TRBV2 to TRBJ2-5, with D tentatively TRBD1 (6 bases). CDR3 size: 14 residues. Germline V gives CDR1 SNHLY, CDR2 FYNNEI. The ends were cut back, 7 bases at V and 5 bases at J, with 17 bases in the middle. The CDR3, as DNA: TGTGCCAGCATAAGTCAGGGGCGGTTCGAGACCCAGTACTTC. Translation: CASISQGRFETQYF.